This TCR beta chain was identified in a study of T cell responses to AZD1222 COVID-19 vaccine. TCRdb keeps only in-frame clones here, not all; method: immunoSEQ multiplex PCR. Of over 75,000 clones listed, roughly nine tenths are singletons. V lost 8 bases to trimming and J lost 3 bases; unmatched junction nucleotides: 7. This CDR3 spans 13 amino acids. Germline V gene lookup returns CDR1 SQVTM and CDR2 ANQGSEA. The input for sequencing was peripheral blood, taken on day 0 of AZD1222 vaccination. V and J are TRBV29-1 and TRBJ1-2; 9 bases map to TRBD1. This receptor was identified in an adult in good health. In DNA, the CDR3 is TGCAGCACCCGGACAGGGGACGACTATGGCTACACCTTC. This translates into CSTRTGDDYGYTF. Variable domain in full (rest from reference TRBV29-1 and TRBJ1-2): SAVISQKPSRDICQRGTSLTIQCQVDSQVTMMFWYRQQPGQSLTLIATANQGSEATYESGFVIDKFPISRPNLTFSTLTVSNMSPEDSSIYLCSTRTGDDYGYTFGSGTRLTVV.